The rows below give T cell receptor beta chains drawn from one sample of a study of shared clonotypes between healthy human individuals. Only in-frame clones appear in the TCRdb table, and some are missing; sequencing was by immunoSEQ multiplex PCR. The sample carries more than 2 million clones, roughly 95% recorded once. The specimen sequenced was naive CD8+ T cells from PBMCs. The receptors were sampled from a man aged 18 to 29 in good health. Some clones in this sample may be carry-over from other donors' samples. The conserved cysteine and the conserved F or W are not part of the CDR3 here. D genes are given only for firm matches. For some rows the clone size is stated as once, few or many, or as a class when expanded; others skip it.

V	D	size	J	CDR3
TRBV5-1	NA	NA	TRBJ1-5	ASSLGPQGAQH
TRBV9	NA	NA	TRBJ2-3	ASSAKLRGSGTDTQY
TRBV6-1	NA	NA	TRBJ2-7	ASSEAVNRGGLYEQY
TRBV4-1	NA	NA	TRBJ2-7	ASSPGSGPYYEQY
TRBV6-5	NA	NA	TRBJ2-7	ASSIRTSGGFEQY
TRBV6-5	TRBD1	NA	TRBJ2-1	ASSYSGQNNEQF
TRBV19	NA	NA	TRBJ2-7	ASSMSRVGYEQY
TRBV5-1	TRBD1	once	TRBJ1-4	ASSGDSNEKLF
TRBV5-6	NA	NA	TRBJ2-7	ASSLISYEQY
TRBV27	NA	NA	TRBJ2-1	ASSDLESSYNEQF
TRBV4-1	TRBD2	NA	TRBJ2-1	ASSQTPGLAVYNEQF
TRBV4-1	NA	NA	TRBJ2-1	ASSHLEREQF
TRBV7-9	TRBD2	NA	TRBJ2-7	ASSLDRAGEQY
TRBV2	NA	NA	TRBJ2-7	ASSEALRGSYEQY
TRBV4-2	NA	NA	TRBJ2-7	ASSRTGIPTGEQY